This passage covers 31 T cell receptor beta chains from one sample sequenced in a study of blood T cell repertoires in COVID-19. The assay was immunoSEQ multiplex PCR, and TCRdb's table has in-frame clones only and misses some. The sample records about 97,000 clones, 80% to 90% being singletons. The material sequenced was peripheral blood. The receptors were sampled from a woman aged 25-40 years with acute or convalescent COVID-19.

DNA of the CDR3: TGTGCCAGTAGTTACCGGGGAATCTACGAGCAGTACTTC. It yields the protein CASSYRGIYEQYF. This sequence joins TRBV19 and TRBJ2-7, with a possible D match to TRBD2 (5 bases). The CDR3 has 13 residues. Germline V gene sequence: CDR1 LNHDA, CDR2 SQIVND (reference sequence). The ends were cut back, 5 bases at V and 3 bases at J, with 11 bases in the middle.

The chain recombines TRBV14 with TRBJ2-4, with D uncertain. V shed 2 bases and J shed 9 bases, with 8 bases lying between them. CDR1 is SGHDN, CDR2 FVKESK, per germline. This CDR3 contains 12 residues. This CDR3 is CASSQRQGIQYF. CDR3 nucleotide sequence: TGTGCCAGCAGCCAACGACAAGGCATTCAGTACTTC.

The chain carries TRBV7-9 and TRBJ2-3; D is possibly TRBD2 (5 bases). CDR3 length equals 10 residues. CDR1 and CDR2 (germline): SEHNR, FQNEAQ (reference sequence). V shed 3 bases and J shed 14 bases, with 9 bases lying between them. The CDR3 here is CASSLRAGYF. For the CDR3, the DNA is TGTGCCAGCAGCTTGCGGGCAGGGTATTTT.

The chain employs TRBV19 and TRBJ1-1; the D is unclear. With 4 bases removed from V and 7 bases from J, the gap between germline ends came to 7 bases. Germline CDR1 reads LNHDA; CDR2 reads SQIVND (reference sequence). The CDR3 runs to 11 residues. For the CDR3, the DNA is TGTGCCAGTAGTACCCGGGGTGAAGCTTTCTTT. As protein: CASSTRGEAFF.

This chain joins TRBV7-7 and TRBJ2-2, with 10 bases aligning to TRBD2. J was trimmed by 4 bases and V by 4 bases; bases with no gene match: 3. This CDR3 contains 15 residues. Germline CDR1 SSHAT, CDR2 FNYEAQ (reference sequence). CDR3 loop: CASSSGLATTGELFF. CDR3 nucleotides: TGTGCCAGCAGCTCGGGACTAGCGACCACCGGGGAGCTGTTTTTT.

This chain uses TRBV5-1 with TRBJ2-3, with 9 bases aligning to TRBD1. Germline V gives CDR1 SGHRS, CDR2 YFSETQ. The V and J ends lost 5 bases and 4 bases, in that order; junction bases with no gene match: 5. This CDR3 has 14 amino acids. The CDR3 loop reads CASSWDRASDTQYF. DNA for the CDR3: TGCGCCAGCAGTTGGGACAGGGCGTCAGATACGCAGTATTTT.

The CDR3 DNA reads TGTGCCAGCTCACCGTCCCCTTTGACAGGGGAGAACACAGATACGCAGTATTTT. Residues: CASSPSPLTGENTDTQYF. This chain connects TRBV18 to TRBJ2-3; 8 nucleotides align to TRBD1. This CDR3 is 18 amino acids long. CDR1 KGHSH and CDR2 LQKENI come from the germline V gene. V trimming: 3 bases; J trimming: 2 bases; junction bases outside the gene matches: 13.

The chain is built from TRBV5-1 and TRBJ2-1; 15 nucleotides align to TRBD2. Germline CDR1 reads SGHRS; CDR2 reads YFSETQ. The CDR3 is 16 residues long. V shed 3 bases and J 2 bases; nucleotides not matched to a gene: 0. DNA of the CDR3: TGCGCCAGCAGCTGGACTAGCGGGGGGGCCTACAATGAGCAGTTCTTC. Translation gives CASSWTSGGAYNEQFF. The whole variable domain, remainder taken from reference TRBV5-1 and TRBJ2-1, is KAGVTQTPRYLIKTRGQQVTLSCSPISGHRSVSWYQQTPGQGLQFLFEYFSETQRNKGNFPGRFSGRQFSNSRSEMNVSTLELGDSALYLCASSWTSGGAYNEQFFGPGTRLTVL.

The rearrangement joins TRBV19 to TRBJ2-4; the D is unclear. CDR3 length: 12 amino acids. Per germline, CDR1 LNHDA and CDR2 SQIVND (reference sequence). The ends were cut back, 7 bases at V and 1 base at J, with 5 bases in the middle. The CDR3 nucleotides are TGTGCCAGTACCGGGGCCAAAAACATTCAGTACTTC. Translation gives CASTGAKNIQYF.

As for this clone: The germline gene is not matched at one end of the junction; a read error may be the cause. The rearrangement uses TRBV28 and TRBJ2-2; D is ambiguous. CDR3 length equals 12 residues. Germline CDR1 MDHEN, CDR2 SYDVKM. CDR3 protein: CASRLSTGELFF. The CDR3 nucleotides read TGTGCCAGCAGATTATCAACCGGGGAGCTGTTTTTT.

The rearrangement links TRBV27 to TRBJ1-6; TRBD1 is a possible D gene (5 bases). The germline gives CDR1 MNHEY, CDR2 SMNVEV (reference sequence). The length of the CDR3 is 15 residues. Trimming took off 5 bases at V and 10 bases at J, with 18 bases between the two ends. The CDR3 here is CASSPGIDWGSPLHF. CDR3 nucleotide sequence: TGTGCCAGCAGTCCAGGGATTGATTGGGGCTCACCCCTCCACTTT.

The rearrangement links TRBV27 to TRBJ2-1; D is possibly TRBD2 (5 bases). This CDR3 spans 12 amino acids. CDR1 and CDR2 from the germline V gene are MNHEY and SMNVEV (reference sequence). The V and J ends lost 3 bases and 9 bases respectively, with 9 bases between them. CDR3 sequence reads: CASSFGSSEQFF. The CDR3 DNA sequence: TGTGCCAGCAGTTTTGGGAGCAGTGAGCAGTTCTTC.

The chain links TRBV18 to TRBJ1-1; D is possibly TRBD1 (6 bases). Looked up from germline, CDR1 is KGHSH and CDR2 is LQKENI. This CDR3 has 14 residues. Deletions cut 6 bases from V and 3 bases from J, with 14 bases between. This CDR3 reads CASSPIDRYTEAFF. The CDR3 coding sequence is TGTGCCAGCTCCCCAATCGACAGGTACACTGAAGCTTTCTTT.

Here the CDR3 DNA reads TGTGCCAGCAGCTTAGCGTCAGTAACAGATACGCAGTATTTT. Its protein product is CASSLASVTDTQYF. The chain links TRBV7-2 to TRBJ2-3, with D hard to call. The V gene lost 0 bases and the J gene lost 3 bases, with 7 bases spanning the gap. The CDR3 runs to 14 residues. The germline gives CDR1 SGHTA, CDR2 FQGNSA.

The chain is built from TRBV11-2 and TRBJ2-2; D unclear. The CDR3 runs to 14 residues. Trimming left V 5 bases short and J 0 bases short, with 7 bases between. Germline V CDR1 and CDR2: SGHAT, FQNNGV. The CDR3: CASSPPANTGELFF. The CDR3 DNA reads as TGTGCCAGCAGCCCACCAGCGAACACCGGGGAGCTGTTTTTT.

The rearrangement uses TRBV6-5 and TRBJ1-4; D gene ambiguous. With 6 bases removed from V and 1 base from J, the gap between germline ends came to 9 bases. This CDR3 spans 14 amino acids. Germline V gives CDR1 MNHEY, CDR2 SVGAGI. This CDR3 is CASSYSGTNEKLFF. CDR3 in DNA: TGTGCCAGCAGCTATTCTGGAACTAATGAAAAACTGTTTTTT.

The rearrangement links TRBV27 to TRBJ2-1; 9 bases match TRBD1. The CDR3 loop spans 15 amino acids. V lost 5 bases, J lost 4 bases, and 6 bases stayed unmatched. Germline assignment: CDR1 MNHEY and CDR2 SMNVEV (reference sequence). The CDR3 coding sequence is TGTGCCAGCAGTCCCGGGACAGGGCTATACAATGAGCAGTTCTTC. Translation: CASSPGTGLYNEQFF.

The chain is built from TRBV6-6 and TRBJ1-1, with D possibly TRBD1 on 6 matching bases. In germline, CDR1 is MNHNY, CDR2 SVGAGI (reference sequence). Trimming left V 2 bases short and J 3 bases short, with 10 bases between. The CDR3 runs 14 residues. CDR3 residues: CASSYGPGDTEAFF. The CDR3 DNA reads as TGTGCCAGCAGTTACGGCCCAGGGGACACTGAAGCTTTCTTT.

The CDR3 spells CASRRLEMGDTQYF. In nucleotides, the CDR3 is TGTGCCAGTAGGCGGCTGGAAATGGGAGATACGCAGTATTTT. V is TRBV2 and J is TRBJ2-3; D is unclear. This CDR3 is built from 14 residues. Germline V lookup: CDR1 SNHLY, CDR2 FYNNEI. V was clipped by 9 bases and J by 5 bases, with 18 bases between them.

The CDR3 nucleotides read TGTGCCAGCAGTTACAGTGGGGCCAACGTCCTGACTTTC. It specifies CASSYSGANVLTF. The V and J genes are TRBV28 and TRBJ2-6; D not resolved. V was trimmed by 4 bases and J by 3 bases, leaving 4 bases between them. Germline V gene lookup returns CDR1 MDHEN and CDR2 SYDVKM. This CDR3 region has 13 residues.

The chain employs TRBV5-1 and TRBJ2-1, with 9 bases fitting TRBD2. The CDR3 is 16 amino acids. CDR1 is SGHRS, CDR2 YFSETQ, per germline. V gave up 5 bases and J gave up 3 bases; unmatched junction bases: 9. CDR3 amino acids: CASSTTLAGFYNEQFF. The CDR3 DNA follows: TGCGCCAGCAGTACTACCCTAGCGGGGTTCTACAATGAGCAGTTCTTC.

This rearrangement joins TRBV27 to TRBJ2-7; 10 positions match TRBD1. CDR3 length: 14 amino acids. V trimming: 6 bases; J trimming: 0 bases; junction bases outside the gene matches: 2. Germline values: CDR1 MNHEY, CDR2 SMNVEV (reference sequence). CDR3 DNA sequence: TGTGCCAGCAGGTGGACAGGGGGCTCCTACGAGCAGTACTTC. This encodes CASRWTGGSYEQYF.

V usage is TRBV15 and J usage is TRBJ2-1, with TRBD2 identical over 13 bases. The CDR3 is 20 amino acids. The J segment lost 0 bases and the V segment lost 0 bases, leaving 8 bases of the junction unmatched. Germline values: CDR1 LNHNV, CDR2 YYDKDF (reference sequence). CDR3 residues: CATSRDLGLAGVLSYNEQFF. CDR3 DNA sequence: TGTGCCACCAGCAGAGATCTAGGACTAGCGGGGGTGCTCTCCTACAATGAGCAGTTCTTC.

V gene TRBV6-5 combines with J gene TRBJ2-3; 13 bases match TRBD2. Germline-derived CDR1 and CDR2 are MNHEY and SVGAGI. J was trimmed by 4 bases and V by 6 bases; bases with no gene match: 1. The CDR3 extends over 14 amino acids. The CDR3 DNA reads TGTGCCAGCAGACTAGCGGGGGGGTCAGATACGCAGTATTTT. It yields the protein CASRLAGGSDTQYF.

The V gene is TRBV2, the J gene TRBJ2-1, with 7 bases identical to TRBD2. This CDR3 is 15 amino acids long. V trimming: 5 bases; J trimming: 7 bases; junction bases outside the gene matches: 11. Germline CDR1 is SNHLY and CDR2 is FYNNEI. DNA for the CDR3: TGTGCCAGCAGTAAGGGGCTAGCGGTCGGGAATGAGCAGTTCTTC. It encodes CASSKGLAVGNEQFF.

V gene TRBV3-1 (or the pseudogene TRBV3-2) combines with J gene TRBJ1-1; 7 bases match TRBD1. With V trimmed by 5 bases and J by 8 bases, 14 bases remained unmatched. The CDR3 spans 15 residues. In germline, CDR1 is LGHDT, CDR2 YNNKEL (reference sequence). The CDR3 reads CASSFLGDRDGEAFF. In nucleotides, the CDR3 is TGTGCCAGCAGCTTTCTAGGAGACAGGGATGGCGAAGCTTTCTTT.

DNA for the CDR3: TGTGCCAGCAGCCTTGGGGCACCTTATAATTCACCCCTCCACTTT. Amino acids: CASSLGAPYNSPLHF. The rearrangement links TRBV27 to TRBJ1-6; the D gene is possibly TRBD1 (5 bases). The CDR3 is 15 residues long. The V end was cut by 6 bases, the J end by 4 bases, with 13 bases between. The V gene's germline CDR1 is MNHEY and CDR2 SMNVEV (reference sequence).

This chain uses TRBV19 with TRBJ1-2; tentative D call: TRBD1 (5 bases). The ends were cut back, 7 bases at V and 3 bases at J, with 12 bases in the middle. The CDR3 runs to 13 residues. Germline V gives CDR1 LNHDA, CDR2 SQIVND (reference sequence). CDR3 nucleotides: TGTGCCAGTAAGGAGGGGAGGCACTATGGCTACACCTTC. Its protein is CASKEGRHYGYTF.

CDR3: CASSKDRGPTNEKLFF. CDR3 bases: TGTGCCAGCAGCAAGGACAGGGGGCCAACTAATGAAAAACTGTTTTTT. The gene calls are TRBV5-6 and TRBJ1-4; 11 bases are a match to TRBD1. The V segment lost 4 bases and the J segment 0 bases; nucleotides outside the gene matches: 2. The CDR3 runs 16 residues. Germline assignment: CDR1 SGHDT and CDR2 YYEEEE.

The chain links TRBV27 to TRBJ2-5; no clear D. The CDR3 totals 15 residues. The V end was cut by 0 bases, the J end by 7 bases, with 15 bases between. The V gene's germline CDR1 is MNHEY and CDR2 SMNVEV (reference sequence). This CDR3 is CASSLSGSAPGTQYF. CDR3 DNA sequence: TGTGCCAGCAGTTTATCTGGGTCGGCCCCAGGGACCCAGTACTTC.

V gene TRBV5-1 combines with J gene TRBJ2-7, with 12 bases lining up with TRBD1. Germline values: CDR1 SGHRS, CDR2 YFSETQ. The CDR3 is 15 amino acids. With 0 bases clipped from V and 2 bases from J, the junction kept 0 bases outside the gene matches. CDR3 amino acids: CASSLGDRGPYEQYF. The CDR3 DNA reads as TGCGCCAGCAGCTTGGGGGACAGGGGGCCCTACGAGCAGTACTTC.